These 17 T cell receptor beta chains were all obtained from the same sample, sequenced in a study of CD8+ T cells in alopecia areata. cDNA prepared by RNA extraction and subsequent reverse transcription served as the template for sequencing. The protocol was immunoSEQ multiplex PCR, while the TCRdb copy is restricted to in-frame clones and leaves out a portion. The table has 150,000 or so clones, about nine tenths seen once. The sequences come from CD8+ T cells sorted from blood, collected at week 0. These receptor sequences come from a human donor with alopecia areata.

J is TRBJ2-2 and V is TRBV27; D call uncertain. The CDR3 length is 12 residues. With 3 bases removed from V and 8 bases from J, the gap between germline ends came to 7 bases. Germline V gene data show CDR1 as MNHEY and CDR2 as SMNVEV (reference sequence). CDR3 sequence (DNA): TGTGCCAGCAGTTTGGACGGTGGGGAGCTGTTTTTT. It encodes CASSLDGGELFF.

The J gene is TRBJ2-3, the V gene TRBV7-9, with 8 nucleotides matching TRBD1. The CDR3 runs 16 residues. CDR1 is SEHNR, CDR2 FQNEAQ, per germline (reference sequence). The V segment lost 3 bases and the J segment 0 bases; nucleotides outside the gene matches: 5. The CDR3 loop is CASSFPRDRSTDTQYF. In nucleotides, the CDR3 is TGTGCCAGCAGCTTCCCCCGGGACAGGAGCACAGATACGCAGTATTTT.

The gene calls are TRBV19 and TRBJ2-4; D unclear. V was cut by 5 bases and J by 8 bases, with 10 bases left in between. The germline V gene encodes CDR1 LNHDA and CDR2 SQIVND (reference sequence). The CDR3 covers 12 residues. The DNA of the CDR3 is TGTGCCAGTAGTGCACAGCTGGACATTCAGTACTTC. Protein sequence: CASSAQLDIQYF.

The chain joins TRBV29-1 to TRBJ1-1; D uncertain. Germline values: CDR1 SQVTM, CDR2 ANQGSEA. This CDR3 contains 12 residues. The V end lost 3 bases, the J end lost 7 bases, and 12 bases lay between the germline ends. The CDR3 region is CSVEVRENEAFF. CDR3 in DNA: TGCAGCGTTGAGGTCCGGGAAAATGAAGCTTTCTTT.

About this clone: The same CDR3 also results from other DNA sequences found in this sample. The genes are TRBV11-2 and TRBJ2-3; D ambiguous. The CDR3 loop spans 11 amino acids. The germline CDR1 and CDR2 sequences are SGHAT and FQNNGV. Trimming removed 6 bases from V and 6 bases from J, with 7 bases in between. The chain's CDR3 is CASSLTDTQYF. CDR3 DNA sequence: TGTGCCAGCAGTCTCACGGATACGCAGTATTTT.

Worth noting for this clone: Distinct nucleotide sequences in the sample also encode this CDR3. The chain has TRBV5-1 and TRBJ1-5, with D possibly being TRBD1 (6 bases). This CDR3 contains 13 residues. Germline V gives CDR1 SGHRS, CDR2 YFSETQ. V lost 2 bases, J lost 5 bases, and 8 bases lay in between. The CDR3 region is CASSFEGDQPQHF. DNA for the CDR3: TGCGCCAGCAGCTTTGAGGGGGATCAGCCCCAGCATTTT.

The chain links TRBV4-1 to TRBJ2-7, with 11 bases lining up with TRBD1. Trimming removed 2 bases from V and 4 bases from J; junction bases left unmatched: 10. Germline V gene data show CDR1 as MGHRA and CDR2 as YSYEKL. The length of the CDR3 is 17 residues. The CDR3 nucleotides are TGCGCCAGCAGCCAATTCCAATCCGGGACAGGGGGATACGAGCAGTACTTC. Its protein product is CASSQFQSGTGGYEQYF.

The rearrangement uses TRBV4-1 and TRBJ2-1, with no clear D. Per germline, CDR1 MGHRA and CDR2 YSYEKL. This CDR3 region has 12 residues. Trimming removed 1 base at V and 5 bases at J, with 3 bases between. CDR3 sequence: CASSQVNNEQFF. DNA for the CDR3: TGCGCCAGCAGCCAAGTTAACAATGAGCAGTTCTTC.

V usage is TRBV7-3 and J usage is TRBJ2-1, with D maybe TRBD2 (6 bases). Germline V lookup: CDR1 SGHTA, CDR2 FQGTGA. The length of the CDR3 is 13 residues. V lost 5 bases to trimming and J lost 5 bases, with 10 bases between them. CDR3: CASSAGGNNEQFF. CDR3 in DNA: TGTGCCAGCAGCGCTGGCGGGAACAATGAGCAGTTCTTC.

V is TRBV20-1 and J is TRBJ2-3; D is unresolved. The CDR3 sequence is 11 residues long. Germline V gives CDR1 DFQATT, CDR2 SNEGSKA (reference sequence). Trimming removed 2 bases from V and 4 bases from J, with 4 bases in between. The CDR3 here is CSARRSDTQYF. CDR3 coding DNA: TGCAGTGCTAGAAGGTCAGATACGCAGTATTTT.

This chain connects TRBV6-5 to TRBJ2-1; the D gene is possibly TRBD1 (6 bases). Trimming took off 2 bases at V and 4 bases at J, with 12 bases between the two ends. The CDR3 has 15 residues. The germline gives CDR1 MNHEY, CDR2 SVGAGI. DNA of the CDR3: TGTGCCAGCAGTTACAGGCAGGGGAAGTACAATGAGCAGTTCTTC. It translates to CASSYRQGKYNEQFF.

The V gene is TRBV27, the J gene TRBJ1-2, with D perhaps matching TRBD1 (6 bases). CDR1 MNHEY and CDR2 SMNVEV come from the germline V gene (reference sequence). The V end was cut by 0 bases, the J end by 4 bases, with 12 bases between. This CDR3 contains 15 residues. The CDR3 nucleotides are TGTGCCAGCAGTTTATCGATAACAGGGTCCTATGGCTACACCTTC. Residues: CASSLSITGSYGYTF.

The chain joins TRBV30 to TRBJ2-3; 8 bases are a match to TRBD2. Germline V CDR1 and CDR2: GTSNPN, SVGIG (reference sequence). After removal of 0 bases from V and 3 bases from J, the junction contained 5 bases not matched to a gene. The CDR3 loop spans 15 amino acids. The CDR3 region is CAWSVVGGVTDTQYF. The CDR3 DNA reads TGTGCCTGGAGTGTTGTCGGGGGGGTTACAGATACGCAGTATTTT.

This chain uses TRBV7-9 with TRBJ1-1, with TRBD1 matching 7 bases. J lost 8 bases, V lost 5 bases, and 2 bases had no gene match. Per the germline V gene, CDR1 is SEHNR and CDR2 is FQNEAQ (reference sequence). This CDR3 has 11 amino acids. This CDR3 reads CASSPDREAFF. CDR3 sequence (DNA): TGTGCCAGCAGCCCGGACAGGGAAGCTTTCTTT.

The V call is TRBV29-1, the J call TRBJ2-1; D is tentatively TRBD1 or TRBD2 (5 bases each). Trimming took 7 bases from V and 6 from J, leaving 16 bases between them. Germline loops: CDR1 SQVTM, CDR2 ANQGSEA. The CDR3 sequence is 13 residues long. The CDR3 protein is CSGEEGRPNEQFF. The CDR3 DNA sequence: TGCAGCGGGGAAGAGGGACGGCCCAATGAGCAGTTCTTC.

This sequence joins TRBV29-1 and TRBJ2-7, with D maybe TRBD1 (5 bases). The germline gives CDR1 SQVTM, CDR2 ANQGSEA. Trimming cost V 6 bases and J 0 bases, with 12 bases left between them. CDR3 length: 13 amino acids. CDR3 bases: TGCAGCGTCCAGGGCGGATACTCCTACGAGCAGTACTTC. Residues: CSVQGGYSYEQYF.

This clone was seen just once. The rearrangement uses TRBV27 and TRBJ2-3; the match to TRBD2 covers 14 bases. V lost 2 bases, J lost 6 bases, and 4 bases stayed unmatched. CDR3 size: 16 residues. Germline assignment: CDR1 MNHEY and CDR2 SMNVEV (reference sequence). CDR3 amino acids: CASSLGTSGSGDTQYF. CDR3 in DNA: TGTGCCAGCAGTTTAGGGACTAGCGGGAGCGGGGATACGCAGTATTTT.